This TCR beta chain was sequenced during a study of CD8+CD57+ T cells in acquired aplastic anemia. Study-wide context: Across the sorted CD4+ and CD8+ cells, DNA amounts averaged roughly 3 ug.

According to the study, genomic DNA was the template for TCR beta VDJ and CDR3 profiling. TCRdb re-called the reads with MiXCR, one entry per CDR3 protein. This sample has some 190,000 distinct CDR3 sequences, with less than 55% found just once. The V end lost 5 bases, the J end lost 9 bases, and 12 bases lay between the germline ends. The CDR3 has 13 residues. The germline gives CDR1 SGHNT, CDR2 YYREEE (reference sequence). Study-level findings and limits: For CD8+ Simpson's diversity, patients and controls showed no significant difference.

This clonotype was detected ten times or more. Its antigen is unidentified. The chain has TRBV5-4 and TRBJ1-6; unclear D gene. Sequencing used sorted CD4+, CD8+, or CD8+CD57+ T cells (not recorded which) from PBMCs. This sequence originates from a human donor in good health. The CDR3 DNA is TGTGCCAGCAGTGGGTTAGGGTTTTCACCCCTCCACTTT. Its translation is CASSGLGFSPLHF. Full variable domain (rest looked up from reference TRBV5-4 and TRBJ1-6): ETGVTQSPTHLIKTRGQQVTLRCSSQSGHNTVSWYQQALGQGPQFIFQYYREEENGRGNFPPRFSGLQFPNYSSELNVNALELDDSALYLCASSGLGFSPLHFGNGTRLTVT.